The 29 T cell receptor beta chains listed next were all sequenced from one sample in a study of blood T cell repertoires in COVID-19. Repertoires were generated with immunoSEQ multiplex PCR, while TCRdb's copy carries only in-frame clones and drops some. The sample includes approximately 160,000 clones, about 86% seen only once; the top ten take about 19%. The sample was peripheral blood. These receptors were taken from a woman aged 80 or older with acute or convalescent COVID-19.

This sequence joins TRBV24-1 and TRBJ2-7; 10 positions agree with TRBD1. CDR3 length equals 16 residues. Germline assignment: CDR1 KGHDR and CDR2 SFDVKD. Unmatched junction bases numbered 7, after V lost 2 bases and J lost 4 bases. The CDR3 coding sequence is TGTGCCACCAGTGATTGGGGGACAGGGGTCACTTACGAGCAGTACTTC. Translation gives CATSDWGTGVTYEQYF.

In this sample, this clone turned up once. The rearrangement joins TRBV11-1 to TRBJ2-3; D ambiguous. In germline, CDR1 is SGHAT, CDR2 FQDESV (reference sequence). The CDR3 covers 16 residues. Trimming stripped 3 bases from V and 1 base from J, with 14 bases between. CDR3 nucleotide sequence: TGTGCCAGCAGCTTCGGGTTGGGTTCTGGCACAGATACGCAGTATTTT. Residues: CASSFGLGSGTDTQYF.

The chain recombines TRBV5-8 with TRBJ2-7; 9 positions agree with TRBD2. The ends lost 5 bases at V and 3 bases at J; junction bases unmatched: 3. CDR1 and CDR2 from the germline V gene are SGHTS and YDEGEE. CDR3 length equals 13 residues. The CDR3 coding sequence is TGTGCCAGCAGTCGGACTAGCGACTACGAGCAGTACTTC. This encodes CASSRTSDYEQYF.

This clone was seen a few times. The CDR3 protein is CASSLSGGSTEAFF. CDR3 DNA: TGTGCCAGCAGTTTATCCGGGGGAAGTACTGAAGCTTTCTTT. V is TRBV28 and J is TRBJ1-1, with D perhaps matching TRBD1 (5 bases). The V end lost 1 base, the J end lost 5 bases, and 11 bases lay between the germline ends. The germline gives CDR1 MDHEN, CDR2 SYDVKM. This CDR3 region has 14 residues.

This chain links TRBV5-6 with TRBJ2-1; D is perhaps TRBD1 (5 bases). This CDR3 has 12 amino acids. V gave up 3 bases and J gave up 8 bases, with 9 bases separating them. Germline V gene sequence: CDR1 SGHDT, CDR2 YYEEEE. The CDR3 region has the DNA TGTGCCAGCAGCTGGGAAGGGGATGAGCAGTTCTTC. This gives the protein CASSWEGDEQFF.

This clone was counted only a few times. The J gene is TRBJ2-1, the V gene TRBV3-1 (or the pseudogene TRBV3-2); 8 bases are shared with TRBD2. The CDR3 length is 16 residues. The ends lost 2 bases at V and 4 bases at J; junction bases unmatched: 7. CDR1 and CDR2 (germline): LGHDT, YNNKEL (reference sequence). CDR3 residues: CASSQRRVAGYNEQFF. CDR3 DNA: TGTGCCAGCAGCCAACGCCGGGTAGCGGGGTACAATGAGCAGTTCTTC.

The J gene is TRBJ2-3, the V gene TRBV5-4, with no clear D. V lost 1 base and J 2 bases, leaving 11 bases between the germline ends. The CDR3 spans 15 residues. In germline, CDR1 is SGHNT, CDR2 YYREEE (reference sequence). This CDR3 is CASSLPPPYTDTQYF. The CDR3 region has the DNA TGTGCCAGCAGCTTGCCCCCACCCTACACAGATACGCAGTATTTT.

The chain employs TRBV11-2 and TRBJ2-7; tentatively, D is TRBD1 (6 bases). The CDR3 extends over 19 amino acids. Germline-derived CDR1 and CDR2 are SGHAT and FQNNGV. Trimming cost V 4 bases and J 6 bases, with 31 bases left between them. CDR3 region: CASSYTLGAGGDPSTEQYF. CDR3 DNA sequence: TGTGCCAGCAGCTACACCCTGGGGGCGGGTGGAGACCCATCGACCGAGCAGTACTTC.

The rearrangement joins TRBV6-5 to TRBJ2-4; 7 bases fit TRBD1. The CDR3 runs to 13 residues. Looked up from germline, CDR1 is MNHEY and CDR2 is SVGAGI. J lost 5 bases, V lost 5 bases, and 3 bases had no gene match. The CDR3 DNA is TGTGCCAGCAGTACGACAGGGCAAAACATTCAGTACTTC. Translation: CASSTTGQNIQYF.

The CDR3 sequence: CASSTGRSDPYTGELFF. The DNA for the CDR3 is TGCGCCAGCAGCACCGGGAGATCGGACCCTTACACCGGGGAGCTGTTTTTT. The chain links TRBV5-1 to TRBJ2-2, with D tentatively TRBD2 (6 bases). The CDR3 consists of 17 residues. The germline V gene encodes CDR1 SGHRS and CDR2 YFSETQ. Trimming removed 4 bases from V and 3 bases from J, with 19 bases in between.

The gene calls are TRBV28 and TRBJ2-7; 11 nucleotides align to TRBD1. Per the germline V gene, CDR1 is MDHEN and CDR2 is SYDVKM. The CDR3 contains 16 residues. Unmatched junction bases numbered 12, after V lost 6 bases and J lost 5 bases. In DNA form, the CDR3 reads TGTGCCAGCAGCCATCATACAGGGACAGGGGGGAACGAGCAGTACTTC. This gives the protein CASSHHTGTGGNEQYF.

This clone occurred once. The gene calls are TRBV15 and TRBJ1-1, with 7 bases that match TRBD1. Germline values: CDR1 LNHNV, CDR2 YYDKDF (reference sequence). The length of the CDR3 is 16 residues. V lost 0 bases and J lost 5; bases outside the gene matches: 9. The CDR3 DNA follows: TGTGCCACCAGCAGAGATTACGACAGGGCGGAGACTGAAGCTTTCTTT. It translates to CATSRDYDRAETEAFF. Full variable domain (remainder filled in from reference TRBV15 and TRBJ1-1): DAMVIQNPRYQVTQFGKPVTLSCSQTLNHNVMYWYQQKSSQAPKLLFHYYDKDFNNEADTPDNFQSRRPNTSFCFLDIRSPGLGDTAMYLCATSRDYDRAETEAFFGQGTRLTVV.

This chain connects TRBV19 to TRBJ1-2, with TRBD1 matching over 7 bases. Trimming at V came to 4 bases and at J to 8 bases, leaving 13 bases not matched to a gene. CDR3 length: 15 amino acids. Germline CDR1 and CDR2: LNHDA and SQIVND (reference sequence). CDR3 residues: CASSNTGDDGWGYTF. CDR3 in DNA: TGTGCCAGTAGTAATACAGGGGACGACGGCTGGGGCTACACCTTC. Complete variable domain (other parts from reference TRBV19 and TRBJ1-2): DGGITQSPKYLFRKEGQNVTLSCEQNLNHDAMYWYRQDPGQGLRLIYYSQIVNDFQKGDIAEGYSVSREKKESFPLTVTSAQKNPTAFYLCASSNTGDDGWGYTFGSGTRLTVV.

The chain links TRBV27 to TRBJ2-1; perhaps TRBD1 as D (6 bases). Between the trimmed V and J ends, which lost 5 bases and 9 bases, there was a span of 14 bases. Germline CDR1 and CDR2: MNHEY and SMNVEV (reference sequence). The CDR3 spans 13 residues. The CDR3 protein is CASSVQGFGEQFF. CDR3 bases: TGTGCCAGCAGTGTACAGGGTTTTGGTGAGCAGTTCTTC.

This chain joins TRBV27 and TRBJ2-3; 12 bases line up with TRBD1. Germline values: CDR1 MNHEY, CDR2 SMNVEV (reference sequence). The CDR3 runs 21 residues. V lost 7 bases to trimming and J lost 1 base; unmatched junction nucleotides: 21. This CDR3 reads CASTRGRGQGAIAGGTDTQYF. CDR3 nucleotide sequence: TGTGCCAGCACCCGGGGACGGGGACAGGGGGCTATAGCGGGAGGCACAGATACGCAGTATTTT.

This clone has a handful of counts. The rearrangement joins TRBV7-2 to TRBJ1-2, with 9 nucleotides matching TRBD1. Germline values: CDR1 SGHTA, CDR2 FQGNSA. The CDR3 runs to 16 residues. Trimming removed 1 base from V and 8 bases from J; junction bases left unmatched: 11. CDR3 loop: CASSLGVDRGSKGYTF. The CDR3 region has the DNA TGTGCCAGCAGCTTAGGTGTGGACAGGGGCAGTAAAGGCTACACCTTC.

V gene TRBV3-1 (or the pseudogene TRBV3-2) combines with J gene TRBJ2-3; 10 bases are shared with TRBD1. CDR1 and CDR2 from the germline V gene are LGHDT and YNNKEL (reference sequence). With 6 bases clipped from V and 4 bases from J, the junction kept 13 bases outside the gene matches. The CDR3 has 17 residues. CDR3 sequence: CASSPITGQGFPDTQYF. Written as DNA, the CDR3 is TGTGCCAGCAGTCCAATAACGGGACAGGGGTTTCCAGATACGCAGTATTTT.

The rearrangement uses TRBV19 and TRBJ1-5; 8 nucleotides line up with TRBD1. CDR3 size: 13 residues. V was clipped by 8 bases and J by 4 bases; unmatched bases: 4. In germline, CDR1 is LNHDA, CDR2 SQIVND (reference sequence). The CDR3 bases are TGTGCCAGTGCCGACAGGGGAAATCAGCCCCAGCATTTT. This codes for CASADRGNQPQHF.

The chain uses TRBV27 and TRBJ2-7; 14 bases match TRBD2. V was clipped by 6 bases and J by 7 bases; unmatched bases: 2. CDR3 length: 13 amino acids. Germline CDR1 reads MNHEY; CDR2 reads SMNVEV (reference sequence). For the CDR3, the DNA is TGTGCCAGCAGCGGACTAGCGGGGGGTGAGCAGTACTTC. Its protein product is CASSGLAGGEQYF.

This clone appeared once. The V gene is TRBV5-4, the J gene TRBJ2-4; 10 nucleotides match TRBD2. The length of the CDR3 is 16 residues. The germline gives CDR1 SGHNT, CDR2 YYREEE (reference sequence). V gave up 2 bases and J gave up 1 base; unmatched junction bases: 3. This CDR3 reads CASSLAGGLAKNIQYF. DNA for the CDR3: TGTGCCAGCAGCTTAGCGGGAGGGCTGGCCAAAAACATTCAGTACTTC.

V usage is TRBV7-9 and J usage is TRBJ2-4, with 9 bases lining up with TRBD1. Germline trimming cut 3 bases from V and 6 bases from J; bases unmatched to any gene: 0. Germline loops: CDR1 SEHNR, CDR2 FQNEAQ (reference sequence). The CDR3 sequence is 13 residues long. CDR3 amino acids: CASSLGQGNIQYF. In DNA form, the CDR3 reads TGTGCCAGCAGCTTGGGACAGGGAAACATTCAGTACTTC.

Concerning this clone: Other DNA sequences in this specimen translate into the identical CDR3. This chain joins TRBV5-1 and TRBJ2-5, with 9 bases lining up with TRBD1. CDR1 and CDR2 from the germline V gene are SGHRS and YFSETQ. There are 14 residues in the CDR3. V dropped 4 bases and J dropped 3; count of bases not matched to a gene: 4. The CDR3 here is CASSMGQGEETQYF. The DNA for the CDR3 is TGCGCCAGCAGCATGGGACAGGGAGAAGAGACCCAGTACTTC.

This chain links TRBV19 with TRBJ2-7; D is unclear. The V gene's germline CDR1 is LNHDA and CDR2 SQIVND (reference sequence). V lost 1 base and J lost 6, with 16 bases in between. CDR3 length: 15 amino acids. The CDR3 here is CASSIGASRSGEQYF. The CDR3 nucleotides are TGTGCCAGTAGTATAGGAGCTAGTAGGTCTGGCGAGCAGTACTTC.

CDR3 region: CASSPSAKLYEQYF. CDR3 nucleotides: TGTGCCAGCTCACCAAGCGCAAAACTCTACGAGCAGTACTTC. The rearrangement links TRBV18 to TRBJ2-7; D gene ambiguous. This CDR3 has 14 residues. Trimming pared 2 bases from V and 3 bases from J, leaving 11 bases between. The germline CDR1 and CDR2 sequences are KGHSH and LQKENI.

The chain carries TRBV29-1 and TRBJ2-5; D gene ambiguous. CDR3 size: 14 residues. CDR1 and CDR2 from the germline V gene are SQVTM and ANQGSEA. Trimming took off 0 bases at V and 4 bases at J, with 12 bases between the two ends. DNA for the CDR3: TGCAGCGTTGAAGATCCCTCTAGATCAGAGACCCAGTACTTC. Translated, it gives CSVEDPSRSETQYF.

Here the CDR3 DNA reads TGTGCCACCCGGTACAGGGCTGGCACTGAAGCTTTCTTT. It codes for CATRYRAGTEAFF. The V gene is TRBV18, the J gene TRBJ1-1; tentatively, D is TRBD1 (6 bases). The germline V and J ends were trimmed by 10 bases and 4 bases, with 16 bases remaining between them. CDR1 is KGHSH and CDR2 is LQKENI in the germline V gene. The CDR3 has 13 amino acids.

This chain joins TRBV6-5 and TRBJ2-7; 7 bases fit TRBD2. The V segment lost 7 bases and the J segment 2 bases; nucleotides outside the gene matches: 8. The CDR3 extends over 14 amino acids. The germline V gene has CDR1 MNHEY and CDR2 SVGAGI. The CDR3 here is CASIKSGGTYEQYF. CDR3 DNA sequence: TGTGCCAGCATCAAATCGGGAGGAACCTACGAGCAGTACTTC.

The chain couples TRBV28 to TRBJ1-4, with 7 bases fitting TRBD1. V was pared by 6 bases and J by 6 bases, with 7 bases of the junction left unmatched. CDR1 and CDR2 from the germline V gene are MDHEN and SYDVKM. The CDR3 has 14 residues. The CDR3 region is CASRPGQLYEKLFF. CDR3 sequence (DNA): TGTGCCAGCAGGCCGGGACAGCTTTATGAAAAACTGTTTTTT.

The V call is TRBV9, the J call TRBJ2-1, with 8 positions matching TRBD2. Per the germline V gene, CDR1 is SGDLS and CDR2 is YYNGEE. This CDR3 is built from 15 residues. V lost 0 bases, J lost 4 bases, and 3 bases stayed unmatched. The CDR3 sequence is CASSVDTSGYNEQFF. For the CDR3, the DNA is TGTGCCAGCAGCGTAGACACTAGCGGTTACAATGAGCAGTTCTTC.